This T cell receptor (beta chain) was retrieved from a study of T cell responses to AZD1222 COVID-19 vaccine. Study findings and constraints: Recipients of two AZD1222 doses showed rising Spike-specific TCR breadth and depth.

This clone showed up just once. What it binds is not known. CDR1 and CDR2 (germline): SGHTA, FQGNSA. Trimming took 4 bases from V and 5 from J; bases not matched to a gene: 3. The CDR3 is made up of 13 amino acids. Repertoires were generated with immunoSEQ multiplex PCR, while TCRdb's copy carries only in-frame clones and drops some. The sample holds 90,000 to 140,000 clones, around 89% seen once. Sample: peripheral blood, taken on day 0 of AZD1222 vaccination. This TCR was recovered from an adult in good health. V gene TRBV7-2 combines with J gene TRBJ2-3; 7 bases match TRBD1. The CDR3: CASSSRQGDTQYF. CDR3 nucleotide sequence: TGTGCCAGCAGCTCCCGACAGGGAGATACGCAGTATTTT.